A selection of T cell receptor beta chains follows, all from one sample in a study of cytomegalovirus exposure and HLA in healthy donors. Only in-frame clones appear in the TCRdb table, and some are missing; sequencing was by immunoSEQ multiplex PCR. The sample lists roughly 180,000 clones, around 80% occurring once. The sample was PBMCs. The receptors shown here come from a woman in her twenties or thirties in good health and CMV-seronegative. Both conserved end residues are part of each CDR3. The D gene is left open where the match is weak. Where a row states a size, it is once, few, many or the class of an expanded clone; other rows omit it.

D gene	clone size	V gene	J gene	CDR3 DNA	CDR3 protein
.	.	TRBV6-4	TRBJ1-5	TGTGCCAGCAGTGACACCTCCGCAGGGGACAATCAGCCCCAGCATTTT	CASSDTSAGDNQPQHF
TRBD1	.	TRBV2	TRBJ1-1	TGTGCCAGCAGCGAAGACAGGGGTGGCGCTTTCTTT	CASSEDRGGAFF
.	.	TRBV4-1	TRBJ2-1	TGCGCCAGCAGCCCTCTAGGCAGGGTGGGCTACAATGAGCAGTTCTTC	CASSPLGRVGYNEQFF
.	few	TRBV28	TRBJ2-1	TGTGCCAGCAGTCCTCTATCCGGATACGGGGATCACAATGAGCAGTTCTTC	CASSPLSGYGDHNEQFF
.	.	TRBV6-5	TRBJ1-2	TGTGCCAGCAGTTACTCGGGGGGGGACGCCGCGTACGGCTACACCTTC	CASSYSGGDAAYGYTF
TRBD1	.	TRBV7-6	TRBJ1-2	TGTGCCAGCAGCGTAGGGACAGGGGGCGATGGCTACACCTTC	CASSVGTGGDGYTF
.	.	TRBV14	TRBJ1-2	TGTGCCAGCAGCCAAGCTACAGGCTCCGGCTATGGCTACACCTTC	CASSQATGSGYGYTF
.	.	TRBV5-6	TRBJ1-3	TGTGCCAGCAGCTTGGGACGTCCGGGGTACACCATATATTTT	CASSLGRPGYTIYF
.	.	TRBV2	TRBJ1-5	TGTGCCAGCAGTGACTCACGGGGTGGTCTCTATCAGCCCCAGCATTTT	CASSDSRGGLYQPQHF
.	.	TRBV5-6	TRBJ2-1	TGTGCCAGCAGCGCCGAGACAGGTCCCTACAATGAGCAGTTCTTC	CASSAETGPYNEQFF
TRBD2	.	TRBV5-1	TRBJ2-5	TGCGCCAGCAGCTTGGTAGCGGGGGAAGAGACCCAGTACTTC	CASSLVAGEETQYF
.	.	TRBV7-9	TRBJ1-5	TGTGCCAGCAGCCCGGGAGGGGCCCTGTTCAATCAGCCCCAGCATTTT	CASSPGGALFNQPQHF
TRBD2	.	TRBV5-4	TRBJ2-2	TGTGCCAGCAGTTCTGGACTAGCCAGGAACACCGGGGAGCTGTTTTTT	CASSSGLARNTGELFF
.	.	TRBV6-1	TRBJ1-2	TGTGCCAGCAGCTCCAACAGGGTTAGCAGCTACACCTTC	CASSSNRVSSYTF
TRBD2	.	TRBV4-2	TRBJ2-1	TGTGCCAGCAGCCTAGGTAGCGGGGGGCAGTTCTTC	CASSLGSGGQFF
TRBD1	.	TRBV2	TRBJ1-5	TGTGCCAGCAGTGAATCAGGGGGCAGCAATCAGCCCCAGCATTTT	CASSESGGSNQPQHF
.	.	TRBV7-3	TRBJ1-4	TGTGCCAGCAGCGCCTACCGGGGGGAAAAACTGTTTTTT	CASSAYRGEKLFF
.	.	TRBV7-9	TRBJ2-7	TGTGCCAGCAGCTCTAATTTCGGGTCTTCGTTCTACGAGCAGTACTTC	CASSSNFGSSFYEQYF
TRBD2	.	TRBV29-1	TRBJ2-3	TGCAGCGGGGCCCTAGCGGGGAACACAGATACGCAGTATTTT	CSGALAGNTDTQYF
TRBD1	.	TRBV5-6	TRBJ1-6	TGTGCCAGCAGTTTACAGGGGAGGAATTCACCCCTCCACTTT	CASSLQGRNSPLHF
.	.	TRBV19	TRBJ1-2	TGTGCCAGTAGTCCACAGCCAGTGAATAACTATGGCTACACCTTC	CASSPQPVNNYGYTF
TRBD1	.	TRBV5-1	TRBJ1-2	TGCGCCAGCAGCCAGGGACAGGGGAACGGCTACACCTTC	CASSQGQGNGYTF
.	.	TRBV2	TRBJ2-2	TGTGCCAGCAGTCCCCGGAGGAAGGGCGCGGTGCACACCGGGGAGCTGTTTTTT	CASSPRRKGAVHTGELFF
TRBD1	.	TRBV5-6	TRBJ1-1	TGTGCCAGCAGCTTGGGGAACAGGGGGTTCGCTGAAGCTTTCTTT	CASSLGNRGFAEAFF
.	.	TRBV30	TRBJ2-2	TGTGCCTGGATGAGCACCGGGGAGCTGTTTTTT	CAWMSTGELFF
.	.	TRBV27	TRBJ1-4	TGTGCCAGCAGTTTATCGCGCCCGGGAGCCAGTTGGGAAAAACTGTTTTTT	CASSLSRPGASWEKLFF
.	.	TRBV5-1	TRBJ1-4	TGCGCCAGCAGCAATGGGGGGGATACGGAAAAACTGTTTTTT	CASSNGGDTEKLFF
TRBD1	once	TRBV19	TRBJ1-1	TGTGCCAGTAGTACTCGACAGGGGGGAAGGGTTGAAGCTTTCTTT	CASSTRQGGRVEAFF
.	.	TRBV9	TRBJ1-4	TGTGCCAGCAGCGTAGCAAGCACTAATGAAAAACTGTTTTTT	CASSVASTNEKLFF
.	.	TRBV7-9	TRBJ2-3	TGTGCCAGCAGCTTACGCGAACTTGGGGCCGGGACGCAGTATTTT	CASSLRELGAGTQYF
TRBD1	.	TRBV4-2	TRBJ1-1	TGTGCCAGCAGCCAAGATAGGACAGGGGTTTCGAACACTGAAGCTTTCTTT	CASSQDRTGVSNTEAFF
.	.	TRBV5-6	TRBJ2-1	TGTGCCAGCAGCCCGCGGGGTAGCTCCTACAATGAGCAGTTCTTC	CASSPRGSSYNEQFF
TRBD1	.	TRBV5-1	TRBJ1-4	TGCGCCAGCAGCTTGGGAGGGACAGGGAATGAAAAACTGTTTTTT	CASSLGGTGNEKLFF
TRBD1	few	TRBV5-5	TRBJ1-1	TGTGCCAGCAGCTTTTTGCAGGGGGGGAACACTGAAGCTTTCTTT	CASSFLQGGNTEAFF
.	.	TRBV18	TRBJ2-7	TGTGCCAGCTCACCACCCACTAGGATCAACGAGCAGTACTTC	CASSPPTRINEQYF
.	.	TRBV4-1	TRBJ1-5	TGCGCCAGCAGCCAACCACAGGGAGAAAATCAGCCCCAGCATTTT	CASSQPQGENQPQHF
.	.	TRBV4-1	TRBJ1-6	TGCGCCAGCAGCCAAGATGTAGGCAGGGGAAATTCACCCCTCCACTTT	CASSQDVGRGNSPLHF
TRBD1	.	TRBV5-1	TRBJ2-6	TGCGCCAGCAGGCCAGACAGGGGGGGAAAAACTGGGGCCAACGTCCTGACTTTC	CASRPDRGGKTGANVLTF
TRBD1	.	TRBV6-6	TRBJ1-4	TGTGCCAGCAGCCAGGGACAGGGGTCAACTAATGAAAAACTGTTTTTT	CASSQGQGSTNEKLFF
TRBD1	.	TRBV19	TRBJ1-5	TGTGCCAGTAGTATAGGGGACAGCCTCAATCAGCCCCAGCATTTT	CASSIGDSLNQPQHF
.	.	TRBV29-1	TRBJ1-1	TGCAGCGTCGCACGGGGGACGGGGAACACTGAAGCTTTCTTT	CSVARGTGNTEAFF
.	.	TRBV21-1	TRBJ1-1	TGTGCCACCTCCGGGGGGGTTAGAGACACTGAAGCTTTCTTT	CATSGGVRDTEAFF
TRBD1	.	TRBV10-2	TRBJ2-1	TGCGCCAGCAGTGCCAGGGGGGGGACAGGGATCAATGAGCAGTTCTTC	CASSARGGTGINEQFF
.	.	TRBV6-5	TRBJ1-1	TGTGCCAGCAGTTACGTCCAGGGCCGCAACACTGAAGCTTTCTTT	CASSYVQGRNTEAFF
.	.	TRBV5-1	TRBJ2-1	TGCGCCAGCAGCCCCACTAGCTCTCAAGAGCAGTTCTTC	CASSPTSSQEQFF
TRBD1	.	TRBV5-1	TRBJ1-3	TGCGCCAGCAGCGGAAACACAGGGGTCGGAAACACCATATATTTT	CASSGNTGVGNTIYF
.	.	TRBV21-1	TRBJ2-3	TGTGCCAGCAGCAAAGAAATTGAACAGGGGGCGGATACGCAGTATTTT	CASSKEIEQGADTQYF
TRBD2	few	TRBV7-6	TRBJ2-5	TGTGCCAGCAGCTTACTTCTAGCGGGCGTCCAAGAGACCCAGTACTTC	CASSLLLAGVQETQYF
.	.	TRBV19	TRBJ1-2	TGTGCCAGTAGTATAGATAGGGGGTTATATGGCTACACCTTC	CASSIDRGLYGYTF
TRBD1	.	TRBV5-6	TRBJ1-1	TGTGCCAGCAGCTTCCAGGGGGCGGGGAACACTGAAGCTTTCTTT	CASSFQGAGNTEAFF
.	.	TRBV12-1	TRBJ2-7	TGTGCCAGCAGCCCCCGGACAGGGGGCTCCTACGAGCAGTACTTC	CASSPRTGGSYEQYF
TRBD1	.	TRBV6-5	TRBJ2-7	TGTGCCAGCAGTGTGACAGGGGGCTTAACCTACGAGCAGTACTTC	CASSVTGGLTYEQYF
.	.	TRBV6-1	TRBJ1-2	TGTGCCAGCAGTGAAGGAGGGGGTAACTATGGCTACACCTTC	CASSEGGGNYGYTF